This T cell receptor (beta chain) was sequenced in a study of response to subunit inactivated influenza vaccine. In its sample, this clonotype was seen once. With 3 bases clipped from V and 3 bases from J, the junction kept 10 bases outside the gene matches. Germline loops: CDR1 DFQATT, CDR2 SNEGSKA (reference sequence). CDR3 length equals 16 residues. Using its own MiXCR run on the RT-PCR reads, TCRdb lists one record per CDR3 protein. The sample lists about 570,000 distinct CDR3 sequences; approximately 10% were seen once. This sample also belongs to another study, concerning T cells expressing NK-cell markers. As reported in that work: It was by 5'RACE template switching with UMIs that TCR beta cDNA was made. The share of CD8+ T cells held by dominant NKG2C+ clonotypes was about 1.0-8% in over 5 donors. These clonotypes, the leaders elsewhere, also led the CD3+CD56-NKG2C+ fraction in several donors.

The source of this sequence is a man between 45 and 60 years old who received an inactivated influenza vaccine. The material sequenced was PBMCs from blood, taken on the day of vaccination. The chain couples TRBV20-1 to TRBJ2-1; TRBD2 matches 8 bases. The CDR3 bases are TGCAGTGCTAGCGGCGCGGGAGGACAAAGCTACAATGAGCAGTTCTTC. This translates into CSASGAGGQSYNEQFF.